This record covers a single TCR beta chain. The junction departs from the called germline gene at one end, perhaps through a read error. The sample comes from a study of blood T cells in healthy people across ages. A J-beta primer mix and a sample-barcoded 5' primer were used in a second PCR of about 7 to 12 cycles. MiXCR was run by TCRdb on the 5' RACE reads, yielding one entry per CDR3 protein. Of around 780,000 distinct CDR3 sequences listed, roughly 56% are singletons. This CDR3 is 18 amino acids long. In germline, CDR1 is SGHDN, CDR2 FVKESK. This receptor was identified in a man between 35 and 55 years old in good health. The sample consisted of blood. This chain links TRBV14 with TRBJ2-5, with TRBD2 matching 7 bases. Here the CDR3 reads CASGQDLSRDYLLETQYF. The CDR3 nucleotides are TGTGCCAGCGGCCAAGATCTTTCCCGGGACTATCTTTTAGAGACCCAGTACTTC.